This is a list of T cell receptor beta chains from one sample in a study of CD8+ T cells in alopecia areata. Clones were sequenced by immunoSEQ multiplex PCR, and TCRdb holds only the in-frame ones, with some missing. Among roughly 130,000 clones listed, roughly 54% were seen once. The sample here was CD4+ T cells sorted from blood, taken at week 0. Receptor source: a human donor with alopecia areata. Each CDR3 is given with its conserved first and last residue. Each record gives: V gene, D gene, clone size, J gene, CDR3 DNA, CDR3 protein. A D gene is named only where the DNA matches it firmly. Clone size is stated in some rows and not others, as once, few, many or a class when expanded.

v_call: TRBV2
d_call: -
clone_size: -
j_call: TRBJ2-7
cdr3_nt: TGTGCCAGCAGTGAAGAAAGGGCGGGGCTCGGAGGGGAGCAGTACTTC
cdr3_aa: CASSEERAGLGGEQYF

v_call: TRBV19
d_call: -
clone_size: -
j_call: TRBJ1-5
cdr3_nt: TGTGCCAGTAGTGTCCGGGACACCAATCAGCCCCAGCATTTT
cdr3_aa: CASSVRDTNQPQHF

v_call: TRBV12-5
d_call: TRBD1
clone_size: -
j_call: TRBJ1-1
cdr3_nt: TGTGCTAGTGGTTTGCCTCGGACAGGGAACACTGAAGCTTTCTTT
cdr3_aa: CASGLPRTGNTEAFF

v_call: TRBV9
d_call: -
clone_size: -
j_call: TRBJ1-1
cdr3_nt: TGTGCCAGCAGCGTAGACTCACTCGTAAACACTGAAGCTTTCTTT
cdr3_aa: CASSVDSLVNTEAFF

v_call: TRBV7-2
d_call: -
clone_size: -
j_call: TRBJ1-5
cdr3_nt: TGTGCCAGCAGTCCACAGGGCTCTAGCAATCAGCCCCAGCATTTT
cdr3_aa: CASSPQGSSNQPQHF

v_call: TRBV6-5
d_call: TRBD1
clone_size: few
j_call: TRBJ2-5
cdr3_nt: TGTGCCAGCAGTGAAGAATTGGGGACAGGGACCCAGTACTTC
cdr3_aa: CASSEELGTGTQYF

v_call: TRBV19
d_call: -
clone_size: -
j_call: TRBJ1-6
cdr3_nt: TGTGCCAGTAACAGCGGCCTCGAAGCGTCACCCCTCCACTTT
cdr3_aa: CASNSGLEASPLHF

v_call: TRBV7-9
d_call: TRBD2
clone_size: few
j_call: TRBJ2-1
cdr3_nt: TGTGCCAGCAGCTTAGGTGCCGGGACTAACAATGAGCAGTTCTTC
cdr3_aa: CASSLGAGTNNEQFF

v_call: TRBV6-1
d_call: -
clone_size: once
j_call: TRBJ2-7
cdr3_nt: TGTGCCAGCAGTGAGGTCCGCGACAGCCAACAGTACTTC
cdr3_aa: CASSEVRDSQQYF

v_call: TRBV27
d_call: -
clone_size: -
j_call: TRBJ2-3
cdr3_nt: TGTGCCAGCAGATGGCTTAACACAGATACGCAGTATTTT
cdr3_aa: CASRWLNTDTQYF

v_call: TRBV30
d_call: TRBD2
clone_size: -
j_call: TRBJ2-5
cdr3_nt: TGTGCCTGGAAACCGGGGGGAGAGACCCAGTACTTC
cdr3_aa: CAWKPGGETQYF

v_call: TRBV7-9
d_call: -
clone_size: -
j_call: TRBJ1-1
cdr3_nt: TGTGCCAGCAGCTTAGCGGAGGCCCTCACTGAAGCTTTCTTT
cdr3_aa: CASSLAEALTEAFF

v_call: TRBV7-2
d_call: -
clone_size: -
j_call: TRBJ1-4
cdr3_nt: TGTGCCAGCAGCCCCCGGGCAGGACAGAATGAAAAACTGTTTTTT
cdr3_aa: CASSPRAGQNEKLFF